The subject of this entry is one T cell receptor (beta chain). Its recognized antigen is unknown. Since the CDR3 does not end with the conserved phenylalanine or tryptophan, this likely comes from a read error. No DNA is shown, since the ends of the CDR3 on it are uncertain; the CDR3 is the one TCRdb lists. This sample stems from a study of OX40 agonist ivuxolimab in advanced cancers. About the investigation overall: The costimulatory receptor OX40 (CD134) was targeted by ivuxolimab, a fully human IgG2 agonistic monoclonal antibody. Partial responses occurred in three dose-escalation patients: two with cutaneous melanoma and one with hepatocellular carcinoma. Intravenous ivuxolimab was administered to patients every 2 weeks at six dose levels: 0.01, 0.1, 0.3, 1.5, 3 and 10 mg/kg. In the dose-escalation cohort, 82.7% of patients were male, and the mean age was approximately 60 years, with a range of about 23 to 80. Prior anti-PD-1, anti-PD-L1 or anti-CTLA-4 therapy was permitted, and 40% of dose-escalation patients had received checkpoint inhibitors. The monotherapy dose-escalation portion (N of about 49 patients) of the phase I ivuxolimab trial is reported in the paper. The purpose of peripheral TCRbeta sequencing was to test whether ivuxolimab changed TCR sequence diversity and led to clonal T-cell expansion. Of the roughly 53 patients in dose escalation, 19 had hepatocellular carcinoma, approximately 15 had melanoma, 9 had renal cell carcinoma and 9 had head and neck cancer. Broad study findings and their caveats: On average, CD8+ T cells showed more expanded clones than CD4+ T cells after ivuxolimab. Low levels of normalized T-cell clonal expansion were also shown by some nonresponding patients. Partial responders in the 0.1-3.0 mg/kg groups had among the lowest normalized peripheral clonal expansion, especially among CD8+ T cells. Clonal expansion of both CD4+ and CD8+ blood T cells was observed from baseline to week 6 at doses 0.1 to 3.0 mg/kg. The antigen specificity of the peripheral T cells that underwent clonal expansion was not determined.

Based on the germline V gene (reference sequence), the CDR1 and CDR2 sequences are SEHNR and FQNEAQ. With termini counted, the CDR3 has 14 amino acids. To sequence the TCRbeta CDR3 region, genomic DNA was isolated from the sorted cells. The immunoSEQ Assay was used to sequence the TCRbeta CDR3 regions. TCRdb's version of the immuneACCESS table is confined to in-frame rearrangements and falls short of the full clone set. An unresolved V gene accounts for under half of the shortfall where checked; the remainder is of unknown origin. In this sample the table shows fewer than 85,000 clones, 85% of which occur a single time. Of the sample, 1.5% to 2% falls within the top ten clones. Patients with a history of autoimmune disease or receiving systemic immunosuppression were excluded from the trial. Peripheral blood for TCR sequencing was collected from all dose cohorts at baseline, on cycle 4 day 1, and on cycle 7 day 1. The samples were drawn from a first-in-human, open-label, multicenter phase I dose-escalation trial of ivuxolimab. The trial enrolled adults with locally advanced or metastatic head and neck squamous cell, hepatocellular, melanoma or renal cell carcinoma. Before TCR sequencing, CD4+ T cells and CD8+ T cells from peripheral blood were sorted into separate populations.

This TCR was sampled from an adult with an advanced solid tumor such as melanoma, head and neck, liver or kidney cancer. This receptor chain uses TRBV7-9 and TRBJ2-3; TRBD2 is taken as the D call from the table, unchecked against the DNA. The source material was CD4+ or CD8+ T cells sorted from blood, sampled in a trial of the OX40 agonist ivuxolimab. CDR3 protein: CASSFEGTSVAHWS.